This T cell receptor beta chain stems from a study of Ad26.COV2.S vaccination and SARS-CoV-2 variants. As concerns this clone: Its antigen is as yet unknown.

Overall study findings and caveats: Individuals receiving vaccine had higher spike-specific TCR breadth than placebo recipients did.

Generated by immunoSEQ multiplex PCR, the TCRdb table keeps only in-frame clones and is missing some. The sample shows roughly 150,000 clones, 86% of them seen only once. The receptor was isolated from a human donor who had recovered from COVID-19. Sample: peripheral blood, taken after recovery from COVID-19.

CDR3 sequence (DNA): TGTGCCAGCAGCTTAGAGGGGAATAAGAACACTGAAGCTTTCTTT. Translation: CASSLEGNKNTEAFF. The genes are TRBV5-4 and TRBJ1-1; D perhaps matches TRBD1 (5 bases). This CDR3 is 15 amino acids long. V lost 2 bases and J 1 base, leaving 12 bases between the germline ends. Germline CDR1 reads SGHNT; CDR2 reads YYREEE (reference sequence).